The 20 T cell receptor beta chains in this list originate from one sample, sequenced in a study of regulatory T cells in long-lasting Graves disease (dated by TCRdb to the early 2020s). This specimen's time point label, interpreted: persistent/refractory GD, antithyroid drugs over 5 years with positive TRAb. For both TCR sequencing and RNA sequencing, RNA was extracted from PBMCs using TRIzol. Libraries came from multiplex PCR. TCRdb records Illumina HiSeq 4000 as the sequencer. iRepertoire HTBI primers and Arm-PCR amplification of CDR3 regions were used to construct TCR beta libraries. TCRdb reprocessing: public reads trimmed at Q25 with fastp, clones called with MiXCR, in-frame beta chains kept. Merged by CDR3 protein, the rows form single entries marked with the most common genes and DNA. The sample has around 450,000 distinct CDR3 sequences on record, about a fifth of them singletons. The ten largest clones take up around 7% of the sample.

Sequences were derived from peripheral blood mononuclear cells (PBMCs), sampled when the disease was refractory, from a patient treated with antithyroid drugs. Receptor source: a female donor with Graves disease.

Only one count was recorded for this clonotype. The CDR3 bases are TGTGCCAGCAGCTTCGGACAGGGGGATCCCGCTTACTTC. It translates to CASSFGQGDPAYF. This chain connects TRBV5-6 to TRBJ2-5, with 10 bases aligning to TRBD1. J lost 14 bases, V lost 2 bases, and 9 bases had no gene match. CDR1 and CDR2 (germline): SGHDT, YYEEEE. The CDR3 covers 13 residues. Filled out from reference TRBV5-6 and TRBJ2-5, the complete variable domain reads DAGVTQSPTHLIKTRGQQVTLRCSPKSGHDTVSWYQQALGQGPQFIFQYYEEEERQRGNFPDRFSGHQFPNYSSELNVNALLLGDSALYLCASSFGQGDPAYFGPGTRLLVL.

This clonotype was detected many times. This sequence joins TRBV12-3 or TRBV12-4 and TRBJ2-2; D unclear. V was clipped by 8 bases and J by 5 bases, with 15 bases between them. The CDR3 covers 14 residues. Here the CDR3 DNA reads TGTGCCAGCGATATGTCGGCGGCGACCGGGGAGCTGTTTTTT. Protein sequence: CASDMSAATGELFF.

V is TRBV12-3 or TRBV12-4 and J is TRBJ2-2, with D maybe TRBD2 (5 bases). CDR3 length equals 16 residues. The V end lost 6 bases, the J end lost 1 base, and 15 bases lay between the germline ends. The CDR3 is CASSPSRGRNTGELFF. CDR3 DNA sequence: TGTGCCAGCAGCCCCTCTAGAGGGAGGAACACCGGGGAGCTGTTTTTT.

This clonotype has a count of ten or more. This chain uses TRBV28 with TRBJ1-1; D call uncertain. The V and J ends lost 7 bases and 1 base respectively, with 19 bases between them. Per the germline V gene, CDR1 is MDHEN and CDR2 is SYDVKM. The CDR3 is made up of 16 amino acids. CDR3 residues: CASTPGGALGNTEAFF. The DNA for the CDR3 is TGTGCCAGCACCCCGGGAGGCGCTTTGGGGAACACTGAAGCTTTCTTT.

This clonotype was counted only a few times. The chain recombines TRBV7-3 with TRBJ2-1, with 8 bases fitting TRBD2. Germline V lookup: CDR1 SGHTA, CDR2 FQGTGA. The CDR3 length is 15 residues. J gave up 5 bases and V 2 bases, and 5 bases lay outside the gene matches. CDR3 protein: CASSLEGSGDNEQFF. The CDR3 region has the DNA TGTGCCAGCAGCTTAGAGGGTAGCGGGGACAATGAGCAGTTCTTC. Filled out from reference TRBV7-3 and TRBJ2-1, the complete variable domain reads GAGVSQTPSNKVTEKGKYVELRCDPISGHTALYWYRQSLGQGPEFLIYFQGTGAADDSGLPNDRFFAVRPEGSVSTLKIQRTERGDSAVYLCASSLEGSGDNEQFFGPGTRLTVL.

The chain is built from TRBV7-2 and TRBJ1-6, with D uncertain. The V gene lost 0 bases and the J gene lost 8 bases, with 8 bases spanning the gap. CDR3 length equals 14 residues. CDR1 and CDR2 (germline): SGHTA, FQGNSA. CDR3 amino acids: CASSLARGYSPLHF. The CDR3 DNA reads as TGTGCCAGCAGCTTAGCCCGGGGATATTCACCCCTCCACTTT.

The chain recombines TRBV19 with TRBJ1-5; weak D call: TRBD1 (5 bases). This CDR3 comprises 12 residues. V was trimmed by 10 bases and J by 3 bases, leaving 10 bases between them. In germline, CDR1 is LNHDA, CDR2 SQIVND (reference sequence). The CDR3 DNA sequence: TGTGCCACCGGGGCAAACAATCAGCCCCAGCATTTT. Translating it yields CATGANNQPQHF. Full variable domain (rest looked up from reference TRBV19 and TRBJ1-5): DGGITQSPKYLFRKEGQNVTLSCEQNLNHDAMYWYRQDPGQGLRLIYYSQIVNDFQKGDIAEGYSVSREKKESFPLTVTSAQKNPTAFYLCATGANNQPQHFGDGTRLSIL.

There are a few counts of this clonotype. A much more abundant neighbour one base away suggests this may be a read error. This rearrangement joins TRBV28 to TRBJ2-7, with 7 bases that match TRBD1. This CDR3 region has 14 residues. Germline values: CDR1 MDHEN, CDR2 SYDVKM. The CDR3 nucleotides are TGTGCCGGCAGTTTACAGGGGTATGGTTACGAGCAGTACTTC. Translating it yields CAGSLQGYGYEQYF.

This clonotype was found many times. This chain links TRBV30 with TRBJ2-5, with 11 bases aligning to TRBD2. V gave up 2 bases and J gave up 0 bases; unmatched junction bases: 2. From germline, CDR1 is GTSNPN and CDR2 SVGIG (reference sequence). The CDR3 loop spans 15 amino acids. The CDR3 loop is CAWSLTSGNQETQYF. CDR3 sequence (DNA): TGTGCCTGGAGTTTGACTAGCGGGAACCAAGAGACCCAGTACTTC.

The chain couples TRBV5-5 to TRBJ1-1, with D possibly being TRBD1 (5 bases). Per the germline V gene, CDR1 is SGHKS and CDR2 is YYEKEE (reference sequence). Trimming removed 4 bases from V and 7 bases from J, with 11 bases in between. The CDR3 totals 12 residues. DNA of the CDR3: TGTGCCAGCAGCACCCGGGGGGTTGAAGCTTTCTTT. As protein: CASSTRGVEAFF.

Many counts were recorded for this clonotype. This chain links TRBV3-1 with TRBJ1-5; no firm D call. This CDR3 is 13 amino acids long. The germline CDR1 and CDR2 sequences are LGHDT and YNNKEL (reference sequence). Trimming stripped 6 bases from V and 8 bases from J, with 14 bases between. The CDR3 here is CASSLSGREPQHF. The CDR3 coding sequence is TGTGCCAGCAGTTTATCAGGCCGAGAGCCCCAGCATTTT.

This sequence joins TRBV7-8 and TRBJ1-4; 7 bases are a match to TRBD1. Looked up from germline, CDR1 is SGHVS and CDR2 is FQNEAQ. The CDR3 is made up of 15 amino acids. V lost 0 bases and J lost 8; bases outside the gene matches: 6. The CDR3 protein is CASSLAGRGDEKLFF. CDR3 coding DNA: TGTGCCAGCAGCTTAGCCGGCAGGGGGGACGAAAAACTGTTTTTT.

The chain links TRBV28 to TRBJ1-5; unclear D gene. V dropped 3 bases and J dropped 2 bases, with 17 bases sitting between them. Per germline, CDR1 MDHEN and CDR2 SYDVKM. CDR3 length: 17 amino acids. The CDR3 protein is CASSFHRRRSGNQPQHF. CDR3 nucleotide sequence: TGTGCCAGCAGTTTTCATCGTAGGAGGAGTGGCAATCAGCCCCAGCATTTT.

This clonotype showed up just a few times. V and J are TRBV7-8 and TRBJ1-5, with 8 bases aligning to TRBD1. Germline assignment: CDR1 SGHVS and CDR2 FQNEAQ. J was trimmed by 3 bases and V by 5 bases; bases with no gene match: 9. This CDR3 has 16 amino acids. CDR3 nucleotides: TGTGCCAGCAGCAAACAGGGGGGAGGAAACAATCAGCCCCAGCATTTT. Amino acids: CASSKQGGGNNQPQHF.

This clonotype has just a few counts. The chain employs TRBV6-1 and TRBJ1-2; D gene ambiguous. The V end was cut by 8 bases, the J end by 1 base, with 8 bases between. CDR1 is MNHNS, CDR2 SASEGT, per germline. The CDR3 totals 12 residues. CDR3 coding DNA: TGTGCCAGCCGGGAGATTAACTATGGCTACACCTTC. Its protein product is CASREINYGYTF.

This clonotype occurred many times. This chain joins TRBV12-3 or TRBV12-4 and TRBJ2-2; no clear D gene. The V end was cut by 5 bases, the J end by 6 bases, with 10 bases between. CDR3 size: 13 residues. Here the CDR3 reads CASSPQVAGELFF. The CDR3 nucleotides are TGTGCCAGCAGTCCCCAAGTAGCCGGGGAGCTGTTTTTT.

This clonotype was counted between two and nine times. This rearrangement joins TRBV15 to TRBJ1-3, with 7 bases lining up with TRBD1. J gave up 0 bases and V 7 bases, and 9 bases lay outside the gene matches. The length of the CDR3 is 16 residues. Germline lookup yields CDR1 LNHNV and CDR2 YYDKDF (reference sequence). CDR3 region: CATTPGQAGSGNTIYF. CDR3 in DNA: TGTGCCACCACCCCCGGACAGGCCGGCTCTGGAAACACCATATATTTT.

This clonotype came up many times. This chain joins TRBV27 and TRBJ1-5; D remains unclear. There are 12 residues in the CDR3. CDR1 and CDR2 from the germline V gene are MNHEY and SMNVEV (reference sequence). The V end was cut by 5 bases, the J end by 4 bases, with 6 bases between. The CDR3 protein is CASSVGNQPQHF. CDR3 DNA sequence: TGTGCCAGCAGTGTCGGAAATCAGCCCCAGCATTTT.

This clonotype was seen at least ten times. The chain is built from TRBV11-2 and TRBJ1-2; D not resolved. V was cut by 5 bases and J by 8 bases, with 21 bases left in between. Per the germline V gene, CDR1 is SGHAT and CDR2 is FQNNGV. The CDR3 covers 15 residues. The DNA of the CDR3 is TGTGCCAGCAGCCTCCAACAAGGCCATTTCTGGGGCTACACCTTC. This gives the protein CASSLQQGHFWGYTF.

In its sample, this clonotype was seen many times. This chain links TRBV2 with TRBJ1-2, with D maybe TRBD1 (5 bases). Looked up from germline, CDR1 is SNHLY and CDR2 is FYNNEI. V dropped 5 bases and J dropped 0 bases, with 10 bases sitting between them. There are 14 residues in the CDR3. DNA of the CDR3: TGTGCCAGCAGTTGGGGGTTATCTAACTATGGCTACACCTTC. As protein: CASSWGLSNYGYTF.